The 30 T cell receptor beta chains in this list originate from one sample, sequenced in a study of blood T cells in healthy people across ages. Together with a sample-barcoded 5' primer, a J-beta primer mix was included in a second PCR lasting roughly 6 to 12 cycles. TCRdb analysed the 5' RACE reads with MiXCR anew, one entry per CDR3 protein. The top ten hold over 40% of the sample, which has approximately 400,000 distinct CDR3 sequences, about 55% seen once. Sequencing input: blood. These receptors were taken from a man aged 55 to 69 in good health.

This clonotype was counted a few times. V usage is TRBV29-1 and J usage is TRBJ2-7; no definite D call. V lost 4 bases and J lost 0, with 10 bases in between. Germline loops: CDR1 SQVTM, CDR2 ANQGSEA. The CDR3 contains 13 residues. CDR3 DNA sequence: TGCAGCGTTGCAGCAAGCCTCTCCTACGAGCAGTACTTC. Amino acid sequence: CSVAASLSYEQYF.

The chain couples TRBV7-2 to TRBJ1-5; 10 nucleotides line up with TRBD1. The ends lost 5 bases at V and 6 bases at J; junction bases unmatched: 13. Germline CDR1 and CDR2: SGHTA and FQGNSA. This CDR3 spans 17 amino acids. CDR3 loop: CASSLERGDRGGQPQHF. For the CDR3, the DNA is TGTGCCAGCAGCCTCGAACGGGGGGACAGGGGTGGTCAGCCCCAGCATTTT.

This clonotype appeared once. The chain uses TRBV9 and TRBJ1-6, with 7 bases that match TRBD1. The germline V gene encodes CDR1 SGDLS and CDR2 YYNGEE. The CDR3 covers 16 residues. The V and J ends lost 3 bases and 2 bases, in that order; junction bases with no gene match: 5. The DNA for the CDR3 is TGTGCCAGCAGCGCGGACAGGAGCGCCTATAATTCACCCCTCCACTTT. Its protein is CASSADRSAYNSPLHF.

CDR3 residues: CASSLWGTGYQSGVDTQYF. The CDR3 nucleotides read TGTGCCAGCAGCTTGTGGGGGACAGGCTACCAGTCGGGGGTAGATACGCAGTATTTT. The chain carries TRBV5-6 and TRBJ2-3; 8 bases agree with TRBD1. CDR1 SGHDT and CDR2 YYEEEE come from the germline V gene. The CDR3 spans 19 residues. Trimming took 1 base from V and 5 from J; bases not matched to a gene: 18.

This clonotype was seen a few times. The genes are TRBV9 and TRBJ2-3, with D tentatively TRBD2 (5 bases). The V gene lost 2 bases and the J gene lost 3 bases, with 10 bases spanning the gap. From germline, CDR1 is SGDLS and CDR2 YYNGEE. This CDR3 is built from 14 residues. The CDR3 nucleotides are TGTGCCAGCAGCGTGGGAGTAGGTACAGATACGCAGTATTTT. Translation gives CASSVGVGTDTQYF.

This chain links TRBV28 with TRBJ2-4; D might be TRBD1 or TRBD2, each matching 5 bases. Trimming removed 3 bases from V and 1 base from J, with 13 bases in between. Germline CDR1 is MDHEN and CDR2 is SYDVKM. The CDR3 runs to 16 residues. CDR3 DNA: TGTGCCAGCAGTTTGAGGGCAGGGTGGGCCAAAAACATTCAGTACTTC. Amino acid sequence: CASSLRAGWAKNIQYF.

This clonotype was counted a few times. CDR3: CATSGGTSGTVETQYF. The CDR3 nucleotides read TGTGCCACCAGCGGCGGGACTAGCGGGACGGTTGAGACCCAGTACTTC. The chain carries TRBV15 and TRBJ2-5, with TRBD2 identical over 13 bases. Germline V lookup: CDR1 LNHNV, CDR2 YYDKDF (reference sequence). Trimming took 5 bases from V and 5 from J; bases not matched to a gene: 8. The CDR3 sequence is 16 residues long.

This clonotype was found a few times. The chain recombines TRBV29-1 with TRBJ2-7; D may be TRBD1 (6 bases). The V gene lost 4 bases and the J gene lost 0 bases, with 10 bases spanning the gap. Germline V gene lookup returns CDR1 SQVTM and CDR2 ANQGSEA. The CDR3 runs 13 residues. This CDR3 is CSVGDTPSYEQYF. Written as DNA, the CDR3 is TGCAGCGTTGGGGACACTCCCTCCTACGAGCAGTACTTC.

The rearrangement links TRBV28 to TRBJ2-5; D gene uncertain. Per germline, CDR1 MDHEN and CDR2 SYDVKM. The CDR3 has 14 amino acids. Trimming removed 6 bases at V and 11 bases at J, with 22 bases between. CDR3: CASSPQSRNNEQYF. As DNA, the CDR3 is TGTGCCAGCAGCCCCCAGTCCAGGAACAATGAGCAGTACTTC.

Regarding this clonotype: A read error may produce the germline difference seen at one junction end. Written as DNA, the CDR3 is TGCGCCAGCGGCTTGGATGGGGGGCCGCGGGCCTACGAGCAGTACTTC. It translates to CASGLDGGPRAYEQYF. V usage is TRBV5-1 and J usage is TRBJ2-7; D could derive from TRBD1 or TRBD2 (6 bases each). The CDR3 covers 16 residues. Germline loops: CDR1 SGHRS, CDR2 YFSETQ. Full variable domain (outside the CDR3, taken from reference TRBV5-1 and TRBJ2-7): KAGVTQTPRYLIKTRGQQVTLSCSPISGHRSVSWYQQTPGQGLQFLFEYFSETQRNKGNFPGRFSGRQFSNSRSEMNVSTLELGDSALYLCASGLDGGPRAYEQYFGPGTRLTVT.

As to this clonotype: Being one base from a much bigger clone, this may be a read error. This rearrangement joins TRBV14 to TRBJ2-5; 10 nucleotides agree with TRBD2. The CDR3 is 15 residues long. Germline CDR1 is SGHDN and CDR2 is FVKESK. Losses at the gene ends were 3 bases for V and 11 bases for J; bases not matched to a gene: 12. The CDR3 sequence: CASSQVAGGPVEQYF. CDR3 in DNA: TGTGCCAGCAGCCAGGTAGCGGGGGGTCCAGTTGAGCAGTACTTC.

This clonotype was observed at least ten times. The J gene is TRBJ1-2, the V gene TRBV7-2, with D tentatively TRBD1 (5 bases). V lost 1 base to trimming and J lost 7 bases, with 13 bases between them. The CDR3 runs to 14 residues. The germline V gene has CDR1 SGHTA and CDR2 FQGNSA. CDR3 coding DNA: TGTGCCAGCAGCTTAGATCAGCAGGGACGTGGCTACACCTTC. This encodes CASSLDQQGRGYTF.

This rearrangement joins TRBV7-3 to TRBJ2-3; 8 nucleotides match TRBD1. The CDR3 consists of 15 residues. Germline V gives CDR1 SGHTA, CDR2 FQGTGA. V lost 5 bases to trimming and J lost 3 bases; unmatched junction nucleotides: 7. CDR3 amino acids: CASSARTGPTDTQYF. Written as DNA, the CDR3 is TGTGCCAGCAGCGCCCGGACAGGGCCAACAGATACGCAGTATTTT.

The chain couples TRBV12-3 or TRBV12-4 to TRBJ1-1; no clear D gene. The CDR3 covers 14 residues. V lost 6 bases to trimming and J lost 2 bases, with 13 bases between them. The CDR3 protein is CASSRVGRNTEAFF. CDR3 sequence (DNA): TGTGCCAGCAGCCGAGTAGGACGTAACACTGAAGCTTTCTTT.

This clonotype showed up just a few times. J is TRBJ1-1 and V is TRBV19, with D hard to call. Trimming left V 5 bases short and J 0 bases short, with 13 bases between. From germline, CDR1 is LNHDA and CDR2 SQIVND (reference sequence). The CDR3 has 15 residues. CDR3 in amino acids: CASSSPDLLNTEAFF. The DNA for the CDR3 is TGTGCCAGTAGTTCCCCCGACCTTCTGAACACTGAAGCTTTCTTT.

About this clonotype: An end of the junction does not agree with germline; a read error may underlie this. The V gene is TRBV2, the J gene TRBJ1-4; possibly TRBD1 for D (5 bases). Germline assignment: CDR1 SNHLY and CDR2 FYNNEI. The CDR3 extends over 16 amino acids. The CDR3: CASSDRGPVRGEKPFF. CDR3 DNA sequence: TGTGCCAGCAGTGACCGAGGCCCCGTCCGAGGGGAAAAACCGTTTTTT.

The J gene is TRBJ1-6, the V gene TRBV29-1; D remains unclear. The CDR3 length is 13 residues. Germline CDR1 SQVTM, CDR2 ANQGSEA. The V gene lost 4 bases and the J gene lost 10 bases, with 14 bases spanning the gap. CDR3 nucleotides: TGCAGCGTTGCGGAAGGGAGCGGATCACCCCTCCACTTT. Translated: CSVAEGSGSPLHF. Full variable domain (missing parts from reference TRBV29-1 and TRBJ1-6): SAVISQKPSRDICQRGTSLTIQCQVDSQVTMMFWYRQQPGQSLTLIATANQGSEATYESGFVIDKFPISRPNLTFSTLTVSNMSPEDSSIYLCSVAEGSGSPLHFGNGTRLTVT.

This rearrangement joins TRBV11-2 to TRBJ2-3; the D is unclear. V was shortened by 4 bases and J by 6 bases, with 8 bases between the two germline ends. Germline loops: CDR1 SGHAT, CDR2 FQNNGV. The CDR3 is made up of 12 amino acids. The CDR3 spells CASSSLEDTQYF. DNA of the CDR3: TGTGCCAGCAGCTCCTTGGAGGATACGCAGTATTTT.

This clonotype was seen only once. CDR3 in amino acids: CASSQGLLETQFF. The CDR3 DNA is TGTGCCAGCAGCCAAGGCCTTCTGGAGACCCAGTTCTTC. The chain employs TRBV11-3 and TRBJ2-5; no definite D call. The assigned J gene may be wrong: the sequence end matches TRBJ2-1 better. The CDR3 runs to 13 residues. From germline, CDR1 is SGHNT and CDR2 YENEEA.

The rearrangement links TRBV20-1 to TRBJ2-5; D is ambiguous. The CDR3 runs to 14 residues. CDR1 and CDR2 from the germline V gene are DFQATT and SNEGSKA (reference sequence). V lost 3 bases, J lost 2 bases, and 13 bases lay in between. The CDR3 sequence is CSASSRTTQETQYF. Here the CDR3 DNA reads TGCAGTGCTAGTAGTCGGACGACACAAGAGACCCAGTACTTC.

The CDR3 DNA reads as TGTGCCAGCAGCTTAGGAGTGGCACAGGGGTATAGGGAAAAACTGTTTTTT. This encodes CASSLGVAQGYREKLFF. The V and J genes are TRBV7-6 and TRBJ1-4, with TRBD1 matching 7 bases. Germline V gene sequence: CDR1 SGHVS, CDR2 FNYEAQ. The CDR3 consists of 17 residues. The V gene end was trimmed by 1 base and the J gene end by 8 bases; junction bases not matched to a gene: 13.

The sample holds a few counts of this clonotype. This chain links TRBV19 with TRBJ2-3; 8 bases fit TRBD2. This CDR3 region has 15 residues. CDR1 is LNHDA and CDR2 is SQIVND in the germline V gene (reference sequence). Germline trimming cut 5 bases from V and 1 base from J; bases unmatched to any gene: 5. The CDR3 reads CASSQGLEGTDTQYF. For the CDR3, the DNA is TGTGCCAGTAGTCAGGGACTAGAAGGCACAGATACGCAGTATTTT.

This clonotype was counted ten times or more. J is TRBJ2-7 and V is TRBV6-5, with a weak D call TRBD2 (5 bases). The germline CDR1 and CDR2 sequences are MNHEY and SVGAGI. The CDR3 is 14 amino acids. V was pared by 2 bases and J by 3 bases, with 11 bases between. This chain's CDR3 is CASSYAGGYYEQYF. The CDR3 nucleotides read TGTGCCAGCAGTTACGCGGGCGGTTACTACGAGCAGTACTTC.

The V call is TRBV4-2, the J call TRBJ2-7; TRBD2 matches 7 bases. The CDR3 has 15 residues. Germline trimming cut 4 bases from V and 7 bases from J; bases unmatched to any gene: 13. Germline CDR1 and CDR2: LGHNA and YNFKEQ. This CDR3 is CASSLGLLPGAEQYF. The CDR3 DNA reads TGTGCCAGCAGCCTGGGACTACTCCCTGGGGCTGAGCAGTACTTC.

This clonotype occurred a few times. The V gene is TRBV11-2, the J gene TRBJ2-3; D possibly matches TRBD1 or TRBD2 (6 bases each). This CDR3 has 15 residues. V shed 2 bases and J shed 6 bases, with 15 bases lying between them. From germline, CDR1 is SGHAT and CDR2 FQNNGV. In DNA form, the CDR3 reads TGTGCCAGCAGCTTACGGGGGCCTCCCCCGGATACGCAGTATTTT. Translating gives CASSLRGPPPDTQYF. The complete variable domain, with remaining parts taken from reference TRBV11-2 and TRBJ2-3, reads EAGVAQSPRYKIIEKRQSVAFWCNPISGHATLYWYQQILGQGPKLLIQFQNNGVVDDSQLPKDRFSAERLKGVDSTLKIQPAKLEDSAVYLCASSLRGPPPDTQYFGPGTRLTVL.

The genes are TRBV29-1 and TRBJ1-2; D is undetermined. Deletions cut 0 bases from V and 2 bases from J, with 13 bases between. The CDR3 has 15 residues. Looked up from germline, CDR1 is SQVTM and CDR2 is ANQGSEA. CDR3: CSVEDQYDGNYGYTF. CDR3 nucleotides: TGCAGCGTTGAAGATCAGTACGACGGGAACTATGGCTACACCTTC.

This clonotype turned up a few times. Being one base from a much bigger clone, this may be a read error. The genes are TRBV7-2 and TRBJ2-1; D not resolved. The V end was cut by 1 base, the J end by 2 bases, with 15 bases between. The CDR3 contains 17 residues. The germline V gene has CDR1 SGHTA and CDR2 FQGNSA. Here the CDR3 reads CASSLESERAPYNEQFF. CDR3 nucleotides: TGTGCCAGCAGCTTAGAGTCGGAACGAGCCCCCTACAATGAGCAGTTCTTC.

This clonotype appeared a few times. This chain joins TRBV4-2 and TRBJ1-2; tentative D call: TRBD1 (5 bases). Germline V gives CDR1 LGHNA, CDR2 YNFKEQ. CDR3 length: 12 residues. V was shortened by 8 bases and J by 8 bases, with 15 bases between the two germline ends. CDR3 sequence (DNA): TGTGCCAGCGGGGGGTCTGTTGGCGGCTACACCTTC. Translating it yields CASGGSVGGYTF.

The chain recombines TRBV25-1 with TRBJ2-7; D is unresolved. The J call may be wrong; the DNA end is better matched by TRBJ2-5. CDR1 is MGHDK and CDR2 is SYGVNS in the germline V gene. This CDR3 spans 13 amino acids. The DNA for the CDR3 is TGTGCCAGCAGTGACAGACTGCCGGGGACCCAGTACTTC. It codes for CASSDRLPGTQYF.

In this sample, this clonotype turned up a few times. The chain carries TRBV12-3 or TRBV12-4 and TRBJ2-5, with D maybe TRBD1 (6 bases). Between the trimmed V and J ends, which lost 5 bases and 1 base, there was a span of 11 bases. This CDR3 comprises 14 residues. For the CDR3, the DNA is TGTGCCAGCAGTGCAGGACAGAGCCAAGAGACCCAGTACTTC. Its protein product is CASSAGQSQETQYF.